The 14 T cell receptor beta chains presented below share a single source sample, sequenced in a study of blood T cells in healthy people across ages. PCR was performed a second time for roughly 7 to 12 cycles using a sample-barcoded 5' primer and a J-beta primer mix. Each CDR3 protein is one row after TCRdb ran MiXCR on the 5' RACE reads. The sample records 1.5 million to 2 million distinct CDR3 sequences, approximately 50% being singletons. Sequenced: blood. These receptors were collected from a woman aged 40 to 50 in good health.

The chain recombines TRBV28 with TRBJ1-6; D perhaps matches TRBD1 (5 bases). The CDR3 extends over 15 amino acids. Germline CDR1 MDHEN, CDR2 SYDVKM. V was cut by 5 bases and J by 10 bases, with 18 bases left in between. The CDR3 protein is CASSQTALSGSPLHF. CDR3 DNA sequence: TGTGCCAGCAGTCAGACAGCCCTGAGTGGATCACCCCTCCACTTT.

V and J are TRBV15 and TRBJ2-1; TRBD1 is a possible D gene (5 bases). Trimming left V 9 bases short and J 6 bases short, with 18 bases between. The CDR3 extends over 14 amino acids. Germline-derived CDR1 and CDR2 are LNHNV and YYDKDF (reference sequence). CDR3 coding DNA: TGTGCCACTAGACATAATGGCCAGGGCAATGAGCAGTTCTTC. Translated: CATRHNGQGNEQFF.

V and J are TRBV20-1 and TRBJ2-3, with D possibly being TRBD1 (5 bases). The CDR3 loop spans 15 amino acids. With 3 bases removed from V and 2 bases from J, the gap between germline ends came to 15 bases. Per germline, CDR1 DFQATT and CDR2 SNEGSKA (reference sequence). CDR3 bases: TGCAGTGCTAGTGGGGCCGGCCTGTCCACAGATACGCAGTATTTT. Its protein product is CSASGAGLSTDTQYF.

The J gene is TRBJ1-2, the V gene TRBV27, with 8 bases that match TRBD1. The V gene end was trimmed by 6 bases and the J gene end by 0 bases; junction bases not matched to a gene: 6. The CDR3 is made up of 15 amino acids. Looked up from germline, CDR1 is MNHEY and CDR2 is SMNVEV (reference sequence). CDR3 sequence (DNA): TGTGCCAGCAGGAAGGAGACAGGGGCTAACTATGGCTACACCTTC. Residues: CASRKETGANYGYTF.

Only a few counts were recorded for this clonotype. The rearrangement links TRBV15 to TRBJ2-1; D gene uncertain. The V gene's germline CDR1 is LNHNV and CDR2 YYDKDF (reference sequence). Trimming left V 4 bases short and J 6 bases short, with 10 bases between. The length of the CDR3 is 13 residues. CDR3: CATSTLEVNEQFF. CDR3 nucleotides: TGTGCCACCAGCACGCTCGAGGTCAATGAGCAGTTCTTC. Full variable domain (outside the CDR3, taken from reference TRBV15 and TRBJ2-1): DAMVIQNPRYQVTQFGKPVTLSCSQTLNHNVMYWYQQKSSQAPKLLFHYYDKDFNNEADTPDNFQSRRPNTSFCFLDIRSPGLGDTAMYLCATSTLEVNEQFFGPGTRLTVL.

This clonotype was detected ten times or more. CDR3 region: CASSLALAGYNEQFF. CDR3 nucleotide sequence: TGCGCCAGCAGCTTGGCACTAGCGGGGTACAATGAGCAGTTCTTC. The rearrangement links TRBV5-1 to TRBJ2-1; TRBD2 matches at 10 bases. Germline CDR1 reads SGHRS; CDR2 reads YFSETQ. The CDR3 covers 15 residues. Unmatched junction bases numbered 1, after V lost 0 bases and J lost 4 bases.

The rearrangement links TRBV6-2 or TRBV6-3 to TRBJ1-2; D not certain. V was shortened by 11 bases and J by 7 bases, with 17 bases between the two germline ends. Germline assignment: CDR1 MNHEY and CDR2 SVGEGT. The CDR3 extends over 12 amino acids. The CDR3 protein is CAGSRGAGGYTF. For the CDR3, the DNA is TGTGCCGGAAGCCGGGGAGCAGGTGGCTACACCTTC.

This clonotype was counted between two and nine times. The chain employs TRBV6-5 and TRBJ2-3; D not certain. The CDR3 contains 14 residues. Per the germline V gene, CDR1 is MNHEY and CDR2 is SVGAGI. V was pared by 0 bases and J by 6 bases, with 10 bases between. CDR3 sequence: CASSYSPLEDTQYF. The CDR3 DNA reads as TGTGCCAGCAGTTACTCACCCCTCGAGGATACGCAGTATTTT.

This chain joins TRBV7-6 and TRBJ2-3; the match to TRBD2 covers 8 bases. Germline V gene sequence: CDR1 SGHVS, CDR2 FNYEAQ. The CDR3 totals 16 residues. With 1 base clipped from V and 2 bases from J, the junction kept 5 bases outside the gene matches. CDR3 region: CASSLEGGGFTDTQYF. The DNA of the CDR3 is TGTGCCAGCAGCTTAGAAGGCGGGGGGTTCACAGATACGCAGTATTTT.

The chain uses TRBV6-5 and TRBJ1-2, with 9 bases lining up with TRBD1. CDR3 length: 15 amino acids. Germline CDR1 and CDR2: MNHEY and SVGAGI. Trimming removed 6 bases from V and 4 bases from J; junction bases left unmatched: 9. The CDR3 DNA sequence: TGTGCCAGCAGGACCCCCGGGACAGGGCTCTATGGCTACACCTTC. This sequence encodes CASRTPGTGLYGYTF.

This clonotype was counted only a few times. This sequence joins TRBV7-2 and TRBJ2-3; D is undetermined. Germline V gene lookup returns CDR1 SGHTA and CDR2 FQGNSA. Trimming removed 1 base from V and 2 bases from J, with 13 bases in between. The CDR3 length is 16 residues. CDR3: CASSLGARIPTDTQYF. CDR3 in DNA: TGTGCCAGCAGCTTAGGGGCACGGATCCCCACAGATACGCAGTATTTT.

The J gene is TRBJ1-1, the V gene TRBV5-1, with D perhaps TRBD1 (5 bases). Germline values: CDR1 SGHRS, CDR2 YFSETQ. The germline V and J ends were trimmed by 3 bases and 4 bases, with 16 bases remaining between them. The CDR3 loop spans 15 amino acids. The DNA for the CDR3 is TGCGCCAGCAGCTGGACAACAGGATGGGGCACTGAAGCTTTCTTT. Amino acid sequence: CASSWTTGWGTEAFF. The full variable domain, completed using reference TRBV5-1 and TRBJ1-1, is KAGVTQTPRYLIKTRGQQVTLSCSPISGHRSVSWYQQTPGQGLQFLFEYFSETQRNKGNFPGRFSGRQFSNSRSEMNVSTLELGDSALYLCASSWTTGWGTEAFFGQGTRLTVV.

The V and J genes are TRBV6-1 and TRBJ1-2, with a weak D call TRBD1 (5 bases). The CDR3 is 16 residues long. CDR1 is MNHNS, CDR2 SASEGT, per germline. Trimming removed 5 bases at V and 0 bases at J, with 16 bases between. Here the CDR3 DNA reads TGTGCCAGCAGTCGGGGGACGGAGAAGGCTAACTATGGCTACACCTTC. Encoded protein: CASSRGTEKANYGYTF.

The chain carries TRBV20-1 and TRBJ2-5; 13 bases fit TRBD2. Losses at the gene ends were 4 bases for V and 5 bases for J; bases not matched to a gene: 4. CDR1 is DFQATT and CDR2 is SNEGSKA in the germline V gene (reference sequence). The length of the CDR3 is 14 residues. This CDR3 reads CSATKTSGGETQYF. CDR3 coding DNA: TGCAGTGCTACTAAGACTAGCGGGGGGGAGACCCAGTACTTC.